The rows below give T cell receptor beta chains drawn from one sample of a study of cytomegalovirus exposure and HLA in healthy donors. TCRdb's copy holds only in-frame clones and misses some; the assay was immunoSEQ multiplex PCR. The sample consists of about 69,000 clones, about 95% of them appearing once. Material: PBMCs. The source is a woman aged 18-29 years in good health and CMV-seronegative. The CDR3 runs from the conserved cysteine through the conserved F or W. The D gene is left open where the match is weak. The size of a clone is reported for some rows only, either as once, few or many, or as a class for expanded clones.

abundance	v_gene	d_gene	j_gene	CDR3nt	CDR3aa
.	TRBV5-1	.	TRBJ2-5	TGCGCCAGCAGCTTGGAACGAGGACAGTCACTGGGGGAGACCCAGTACTTC	CASSLERGQSLGETQYF
.	TRBV10-3	.	TRBJ1-3	TGTGCCATCACTACTACAGGAAGCTCTGGAAACACCATATATTTT	CAITTTGSSGNTIYF
.	TRBV7-7	TRBD1	TRBJ2-7	TGTGCTAGCAGCTTGGGGACAGGGACCACCTACGAGCAGTACTTC	CASSLGTGTTYEQYF
.	TRBV2	.	TRBJ1-1	TGTGCCAGCAGTGAGCAGGGGCCTAACACTGAAGCTTTCTTT	CASSEQGPNTEAFF
.	TRBV29-1	TRBD1	TRBJ1-2	TGCAGCGTTGCCGGGACAGGGAACCTTGATGGCTACACCTTC	CSVAGTGNLDGYTF
.	TRBV12-5	TRBD2	TRBJ2-3	TGTGCTAGTGGTTTGGGGTTGGCGGGGGGACCCACAGATACGCAGTATTTT	CASGLGLAGGPTDTQYF
.	TRBV1	.	TRBJ1-5	TGCACCAGCAGCCAAACAGGGGCCATCAATCAGCCCCAGCATTTT	CTSSQTGAINQPQHF
.	TRBV28	.	TRBJ2-1	TGTGCCAGCAGTGCCGGTAGGGGTCATGAGCAGTTCTTC	CASSAGRGHEQFF
.	TRBV19	.	TRBJ1-5	TGTGCCAGTAGTATTCCCGCCACAGGGATTGGCAATCAGCCCCAGCATTTT	CASSIPATGIGNQPQHF
once	TRBV29-1	.	TRBJ2-7	TGCAGCGCCCTCCCCTCGGACAGTTCTTCCTACGAGCAGTACTTC	CSALPSDSSSYEQYF
.	TRBV28	TRBD1	TRBJ1-4	TGTGCCAGCAGTCGGGGACAGGGGGGTGAAAAACTGTTTTTT	CASSRGQGGEKLFF
once	TRBV6-5	.	TRBJ1-1	TGTGCCAGCGGGTTCTTGCGGGAAATGACTTTCTTT	CASGFLREMTFF
.	TRBV25-1	.	TRBJ2-1	TGTGCCAGCAGTGAAGGGGACACAGGCTCCTACAATGAGCAGTTCTTC	CASSEGDTGSYNEQFF
.	TRBV28	TRBD2	TRBJ2-3	TGTGCCAGCAGTTTTTATACTAGCGGGGGGGTAGATACGCAGTATTTT	CASSFYTSGGVDTQYF
.	TRBV4-2	TRBD2	TRBJ2-3	TGTGCCAGCAGCCAAGATCTAGGCGGGGGGGGGACAGATACGCAGTATTTT	CASSQDLGGGGTDTQYF
.	TRBV28	TRBD1	TRBJ2-7	TGTGCCAGCAGTCAAGGACAGGGGGCCTACGAGCAGTACTTC	CASSQGQGAYEQYF
.	TRBV6-5	.	TRBJ2-2	TGTGCCAGCAGTTACACCGTCGGGAGTTCCGCCGGGGAGCTGTTTTTT	CASSYTVGSSAGELFF
.	TRBV7-6	TRBD2	TRBJ2-3	TGTGCCAGCAGCGCGGGACTAGCCGGCACAGATACGCAGTATTTT	CASSAGLAGTDTQYF
once	TRBV30	.	TRBJ2-1	TGTGCCTGGAAGTTAGCGGGACAGGAGCAGTTCTTC	CAWKLAGQEQFF
.	TRBV28	.	TRBJ1-3	TGTGCCAGCAGTTCGATCCCTCCCACAGGGCTATCGATATGGAACACCATATATTTT	CASSSIPPTGLSIWNTIYF
.	TRBV5-4	.	TRBJ2-2	TGTGCCAGCAGCTTGGCCGGAGGGAACACCGGGGAGCTGTTTTTT	CASSLAGGNTGELFF
.	TRBV2	TRBD2	TRBJ2-5	TGTGCCAGCAGTGAAGGTCGACTAGCGGTCCAAGAGACCCAGTACTTC	CASSEGRLAVQETQYF
.	TRBV10-3	.	TRBJ1-1	TGTGCCACTCTCCGTTCGAACACTGAAGCTTTCTTT	CATLRSNTEAFF
.	TRBV2	.	TRBJ2-7	TGTGCCAGCAGTGAACCCCAAGGCCTCCGGGTAGAGTACTCCTACGAGCAGTACTTC	CASSEPQGLRVEYSYEQYF
.	TRBV28	TRBD2	TRBJ2-7	TGTGCCAGCAGTTTCGCGGCTAGCGGGAGAGCAAACGAGCAGTACTTC	CASSFAASGRANEQYF
.	TRBV10-3	.	TRBJ2-1	TGTGCCGCCTCTACACAGACCTCCCTTAATGAGCAGTTCTTC	CAASTQTSLNEQFF
.	TRBV7-8	TRBD1	TRBJ1-1	TGTGCCAGCAGCCCACAGGGGGCGCAGGGCACTGAAGCTTTCTTT	CASSPQGAQGTEAFF
.	TRBV6-5	.	TRBJ2-7	TGTGCCAGCAGAAACGCGGGCGCCTACGAGCAGTACTTC	CASRNAGAYEQYF
few	TRBV9	.	TRBJ2-7	TGTGCCAGCAGCGTCTCCGACAGGCAACCTTTCTCCTACGAGCAGTACTTC	CASSVSDRQPFSYEQYF
once	TRBV18	.	TRBJ1-1	TGTGCCAGCTCACCTCGGACAGCCTTGAACACTGAAGCTTTCTTT	CASSPRTALNTEAFF
once	TRBV7-9	.	TRBJ1-4	TGTGCCAGTGGCTCGGGGGGGAAAGAAAAACTGTTTTTT	CASGSGGKEKLFF
.	TRBV28	TRBD1	TRBJ2-5	TGTGCCAGCACCCTCCCGGGGACAGGGGGCGACGAGACCCAGTACTTC	CASTLPGTGGDETQYF
.	TRBV11-2	TRBD2	TRBJ2-5	TGTGCCAGCAGCTTTCTAGCGGAGTACCAAGAGACCCAGTACTTC	CASSFLAEYQETQYF
.	TRBV10-3	TRBD2	TRBJ2-2	TGTGCCATCAGTGAGTCAGCAGCGGGAGCCACCGGGGAGCTGTTTTTT	CAISESAAGATGELFF
.	TRBV6-5	.	TRBJ1-2	TGTGCCAGCAGTCCCCTCCTCGGGGAAGCCTATGGCTACACCTTC	CASSPLLGEAYGYTF
.	TRBV19	TRBD1	TRBJ1-4	TGTGCCAGTAGTGCCCGGGACAGGCAGGCAACTAATGAAAAACTGTTTTTT	CASSARDRQATNEKLFF
.	TRBV4-2	TRBD2	TRBJ2-1	TGTGCCAGCAGCCCTCTAGCGGGGGGCTACAATGAGCAGTTCTTC	CASSPLAGGYNEQFF
.	TRBV10-3	TRBD1	TRBJ1-2	TGTGCCATCAGCAGAGGAACAGGGGGCGAGTCCGGTGGCTACACCTTC	CAISRGTGGESGGYTF
.	TRBV5-1	TRBD1	TRBJ1-2	TGCGCCAGCAGCCGGGGACAGGGGGTTAACTATGGCTACACCTTC	CASSRGQGVNYGYTF
.	TRBV4-1	TRBD1	TRBJ1-4	TGCGCCAGCAGCCAAGGTATCTCGGGACAGGCTGAAAAACTGTTTTTT	CASSQGISGQAEKLFF
.	TRBV7-2	.	TRBJ2-2	TGTGCCAGCAGCTTAGCTAGGAACACCGGGGAGCTGTTTTTT	CASSLARNTGELFF
.	TRBV27	.	TRBJ2-1	TGTGCCAGCACCTTTCACAATGAGCAGTTCTTC	CASTFHNEQFF
.	TRBV4-1	TRBD1	TRBJ1-5	TGCGCCAGCAGCCATCCTACAGGGGGGAGAGGTCAGCCCCAGCATTTT	CASSHPTGGRGQPQHF
.	TRBV19	TRBD1	TRBJ1-2	TGTGCCAGTAGCTCCCCCCGGGACAGGGGTAACTATGGCTACACCTTC	CASSSPRDRGNYGYTF
.	TRBV5-1	.	TRBJ2-7	TGCGCCAGCAGCCCCGCAGGAATATCCTACGAGCAGTACTTC	CASSPAGISYEQYF
.	TRBV2	TRBD1	TRBJ1-5	TGTGCCAGCAGTGAAAGCAGGACAGGCTATAGCAATCAGCCCCAGCATTTT	CASSESRTGYSNQPQHF
once	TRBV21-1	.	TRBJ2-7	TGTGCCAGGGAGGCAGGACCGGGACTGACCTACGAGCAGTACTTC	CAREAGPGLTYEQYF
few	TRBV7-9	TRBD1	TRBJ1-2	TGTGCCAGCCAAGGACAGGCTAACTATGGCTACACCTTC	CASQGQANYGYTF
.	TRBV28	.	TRBJ1-4	TGTGCCAGCAGATGGGCTCTAAGTGAAAAACTGTTTTTT	CASRWALSEKLFF
.	TRBV19	.	TRBJ1-2	TGTGCCAGTACCCAGGACTATGGCTACACCTTC	CASTQDYGYTF